These T cell receptor beta chains were read from a single sample in a study of tumor and adjacent non-tumor tissue in lung cancer. TCRdb used MiXCR to reprocess the multiplex PCR reads, holding one entry per CDR3 protein. Here the sample spans 78,000 or so distinct CDR3 sequences, around 75% being singletons. Sample: lung tumor tissue. The receptors derive from a woman in her fifties or sixties with non-small cell lung cancer. CDR3s include the opening cysteine and the closing phenylalanine or tryptophan. Each record gives: V gene, J gene, clone size, D gene, CDR3 protein, CDR3 DNA. The D gene is left open where the match is weak. Size tells how often a clone was seen (once, few, many) or the class of an expanded clone, and some rows leave it out.

TRBV4-1	TRBJ2-5	.	.	CASSQAGFRYETQYF	TGCGCTAGCAGCCAAGCGGGCTTCCGGTATGAGACCCAATACTTC
TRBV2	TRBJ2-7	.	.	CASRKTVIGVEQYF	TGTGCCAGCAGGAAAACCGTGATAGGGGTCGAGCAGTACTTC
TRBV6-2/TRBV6-3	TRBJ2-1	.	.	CANNGGGVYEQFF	TGTGCCAACAATGGGGGAGGTGTTTATGAGCAGTTCTTC
TRBV29-1	TRBJ1-5	large	.	CSVAPGLHQPQHF	TGCAGCGTTGCACCAGGGCTCCATCAGCCCCAGCATTTT
TRBV20-1	TRBJ2-1	.	.	CSDSRGRNKQFF	TGCAGTGATAGCAGGGGAAGGAATAAGCAGTTCTTC
TRBV14	TRBJ2-7	once	TRBD1	CASSDVRGTYEQYF	TGTGCCAGCAGCGATGTCAGGGGGACCTACGAGCAGTACTTC
TRBV5-1	TRBJ2-2	many	TRBD1	CASSADRGRGGELFF	TGCGCCAGCAGCGCTGACAGGGGAAGAGGCGGGGAGCTGTTTTTT
TRBV20-1	TRBJ1-5	.	.	CSAIPGGNWPQHF	TGCAGTGCTATTCCTGGGGGCAATTGGCCCCAGCATTTT
TRBV20-1	TRBJ2-3	.	.	CSAPNRVTDTQYF	TGCAGTGCCCCAAACAGGGTCACCGATACGCAGTATTTT
TRBV6-6	TRBJ1-6	.	.	CVSRDNSPLHF	TGTGTCAGCCGAGATAACTCACCCCTCCACTTT
TRBV20-1	TRBJ1-3	large	TRBD1	CSARTGQNTIYF	TGCAGTGCTCGGACAGGGCAAAACACCATATATTTT
TRBV5-1	TRBJ2-3	.	.	CASSKGSGHTNTQYF	TGCGCCAGCAGCAAAGGGAGTGGACACACAAATACGCAGTATTTT
TRBV20-1	TRBJ1-1	.	.	CSANRRGENNDAFF	TGCAGTGCTAACAGGCGCGGGGAGAACAATGATGCTTTCTTT
TRBV20-1	TRBJ2-3	.	.	CSVAGTSMTDTQYF	TGCAGTGTGGCTGGAACTAGTATGACAGATACGCAGTATTTT
TRBV6-1	TRBJ2-3	.	TRBD2	CASSGTSGRDTQCF	TGTGCCAGCAGTGGGACTAGCGGTAGAGATACGCAGTGTTTT
TRBV6-1	TRBJ1-1	.	.	CASSGRHGARTETFF	TGTGCCAGCAGTGGTAGACATGGGGCGCGCACTGAAACTTTCTTT
TRBV12-3/TRBV12-4	TRBJ1-1	.	.	CASSWVESTEAFF	TGTGCAAGCAGTTGGGTGGAGAGCACTGAAGCCTTCTTT
TRBV28	TRBJ2-1	.	.	CASSLDRDNEKFF	TGTGCCAGCAGTCTGGACAGAGACAATGAGAAGTTCTTC
TRBV4-3	TRBJ1-3	.	.	CASSQARTDYSGNTIYF	TGCGCCAGTAGCCAAGCACGGACTGACTACTCTGGAAACACCATATATTTT
TRBV6-2/TRBV6-3	TRBJ2-7	.	.	CVSIPDNTYEQHF	TGTGTCAGCATCCCTGACAATACCTACGAGCAGCACTTC
TRBV10-3	TRBJ2-1	.	.	CVISEPPALAGGGSYNEQFF	TGTGTCATCAGTGAACCCCCGGCACTAGCAGGAGGAGGGTCCTACAATGAGCAGTTCTTC
TRBV6-5	TRBJ2-7	.	TRBD1	CASSEDRNVYEQYF	TGTGCCAGCAGTGAGGACAGGAACGTGTACGAGCAATACTTC
TRBV5-5	TRBJ2-1	.	.	CASSLVVLITRSYNEQFF	TGTGCCAGCAGCTTGGTGGTTCTAATAACCCGATCCTACAATGAGCAGTTCTTC
TRBV28	TRBJ1-6	.	TRBD1	CASSSHRGLDTSLHF	TGTGCCAGCAGTTCACACAGGGGGCTAGATACATCCCTCCACTTT